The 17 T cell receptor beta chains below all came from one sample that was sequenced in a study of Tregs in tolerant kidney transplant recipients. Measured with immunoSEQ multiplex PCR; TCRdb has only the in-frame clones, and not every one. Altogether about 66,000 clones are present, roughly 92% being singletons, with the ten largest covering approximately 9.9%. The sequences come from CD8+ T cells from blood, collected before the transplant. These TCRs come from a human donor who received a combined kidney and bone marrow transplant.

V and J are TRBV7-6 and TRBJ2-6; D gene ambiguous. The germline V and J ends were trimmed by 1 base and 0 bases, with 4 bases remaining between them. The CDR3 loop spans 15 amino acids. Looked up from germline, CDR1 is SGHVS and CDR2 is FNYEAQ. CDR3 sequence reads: CASSLGPSGANVLTF. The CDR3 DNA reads TGTGCCAGCAGCTTAGGGCCCTCTGGGGCCAACGTCCTGACTTTC. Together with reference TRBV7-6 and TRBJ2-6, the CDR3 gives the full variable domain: GAGVSQSPRYKVTKRGQDVALRCDPISGHVSLYWYRQALGQGPEFLTYFNYEAQQDKSGLPNDRFSAERPEGSISTLTIQRTEQRDSAMYRCASSLGPSGANVLTFGAGSRLTVL.

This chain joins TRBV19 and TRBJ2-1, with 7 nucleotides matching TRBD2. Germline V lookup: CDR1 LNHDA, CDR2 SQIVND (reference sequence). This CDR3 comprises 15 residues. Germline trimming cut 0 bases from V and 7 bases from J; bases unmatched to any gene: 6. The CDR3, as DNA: TGTGCCAGTAGTATAGACGGCGGGGGTCTAAATGAGCAGTTCTTC. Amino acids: CASSIDGGGLNEQFF. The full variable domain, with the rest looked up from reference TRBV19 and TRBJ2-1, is DGGITQSPKYLFRKEGQNVTLSCEQNLNHDAMYWYRQDPGQGLRLIYYSQIVNDFQKGDIAEGYSVSREKKESFPLTVTSAQKNPTAFYLCASSIDGGGLNEQFFGPGTRLTVL.

This CDR3 is CASSPGTGGELDTQYF. In nucleotides, the CDR3 is TGTGCCAGCAGCCCCGGGACGGGGGGGGAGTTGGATACGCAGTATTTT. This sequence joins TRBV7-3 and TRBJ2-3; TRBD2 matches 8 bases. V shed 5 bases, J shed 6 bases, and the junction held 13 bases outside the gene matches. There are 16 residues in the CDR3. Germline V gene data show CDR1 as SGHTA and CDR2 as FQGTGA.

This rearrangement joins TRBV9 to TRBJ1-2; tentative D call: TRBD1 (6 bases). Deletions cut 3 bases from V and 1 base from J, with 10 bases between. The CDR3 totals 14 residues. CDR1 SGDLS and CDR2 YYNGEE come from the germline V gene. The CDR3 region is CASSAEDSNYGYTF. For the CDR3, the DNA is TGTGCCAGCAGCGCAGAGGACAGTAACTATGGCTACACCTTC.

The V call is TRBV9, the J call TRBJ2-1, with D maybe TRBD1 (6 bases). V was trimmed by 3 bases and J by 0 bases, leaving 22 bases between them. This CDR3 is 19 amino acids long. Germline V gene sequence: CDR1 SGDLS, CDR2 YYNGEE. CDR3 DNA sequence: TGTGCCAGCAGCGCTAACCGGGACATAATATTAAGCTCCTACAATGAGCAGTTCTTC. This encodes CASSANRDIILSSYNEQFF. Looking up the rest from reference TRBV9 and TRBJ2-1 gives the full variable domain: DSGVTQTPKHLITATGQRVTLRCSPRSGDLSVYWYQQSLDQGLQFLIQYYNGEERAKGNILERFSAQQFPDLHSELNLSSLELGDSALYFCASSANRDIILSSYNEQFFGPGTRLTVL.

CDR3 loop: CASRADRDEQYF. CDR3 DNA sequence: TGTGCCAGCAGAGCCGACAGGGACGAGCAGTACTTC. This sequence joins TRBV7-9 and TRBJ2-7; 7 nucleotides match TRBD1. Germline assignment: CDR1 SEHNR and CDR2 FQNEAQ (reference sequence). V dropped 6 bases and J dropped 5; count of bases not matched to a gene: 4. The CDR3 covers 12 residues.

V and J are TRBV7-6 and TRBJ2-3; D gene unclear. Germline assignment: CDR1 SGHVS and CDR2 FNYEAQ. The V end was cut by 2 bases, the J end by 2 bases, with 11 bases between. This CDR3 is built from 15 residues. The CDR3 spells CASSLKPELTDTQYF. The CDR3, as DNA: TGTGCCAGCAGCTTAAAGCCGGAGCTCACAGATACGCAGTATTTT.

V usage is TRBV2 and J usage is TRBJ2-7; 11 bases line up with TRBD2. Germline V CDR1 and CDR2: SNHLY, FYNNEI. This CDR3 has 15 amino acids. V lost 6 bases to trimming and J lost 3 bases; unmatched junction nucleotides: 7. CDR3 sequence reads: CASRRLAGNRYEQYF. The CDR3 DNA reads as TGTGCCAGCAGGAGACTAGCGGGGAACCGCTACGAGCAGTACTTC.

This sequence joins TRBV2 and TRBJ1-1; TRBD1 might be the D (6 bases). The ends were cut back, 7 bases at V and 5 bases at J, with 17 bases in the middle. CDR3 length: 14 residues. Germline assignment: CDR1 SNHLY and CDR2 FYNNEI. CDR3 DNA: TGTGCCAGCATTGGGGGATTAGGGGGAACTGAAGCTTTCTTT. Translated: CASIGGLGGTEAFF. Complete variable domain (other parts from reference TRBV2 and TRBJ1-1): EPEVTQTPSHQVTQMGQEVILRCVPISNHLYFYWYRQILGQKVEFLVSFYNNEISEKSEIFDDQFSVERPDGSNFTLKIRSTKLEDSAMYFCASIGGLGGTEAFFGQGTRLTVV.

CDR3 coding DNA: TGTGCCAGTCGGGACAGACCTAGCTCTGGAAACACCATATATTTT. Amino acids: CASRDRPSSGNTIYF. The J gene is TRBJ1-3, the V gene TRBV19; TRBD1 matches at 7 bases. J gave up 0 bases and V 8 bases, and 7 bases lay outside the gene matches. The CDR3 contains 15 residues. Per germline, CDR1 LNHDA and CDR2 SQIVND (reference sequence).

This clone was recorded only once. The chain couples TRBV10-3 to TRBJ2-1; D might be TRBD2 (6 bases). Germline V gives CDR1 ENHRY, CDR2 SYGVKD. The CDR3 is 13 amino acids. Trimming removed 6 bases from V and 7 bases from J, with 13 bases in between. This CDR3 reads CAIRGGTENEQFF. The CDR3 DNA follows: TGTGCCATCAGAGGCGGGACTGAAAATGAGCAGTTCTTC.

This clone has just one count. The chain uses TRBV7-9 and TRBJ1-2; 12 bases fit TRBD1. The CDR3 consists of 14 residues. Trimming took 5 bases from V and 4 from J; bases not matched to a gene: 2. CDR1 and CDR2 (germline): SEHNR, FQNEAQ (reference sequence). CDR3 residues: CASSQGQGAYGYTF. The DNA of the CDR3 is TGTGCCAGCAGCCAGGGACAGGGGGCCTATGGCTACACCTTC. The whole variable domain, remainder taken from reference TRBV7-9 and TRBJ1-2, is DTGVSQNPRHKITKRGQNVTFRCDPISEHNRLYWYRQTLGQGPEFLTYFQNEAQLEKSRLLSDRFSAERPKGSFSTLEIQRTEQGDSAMYLCASSQGQGAYGYTFGSGTRLTVV.

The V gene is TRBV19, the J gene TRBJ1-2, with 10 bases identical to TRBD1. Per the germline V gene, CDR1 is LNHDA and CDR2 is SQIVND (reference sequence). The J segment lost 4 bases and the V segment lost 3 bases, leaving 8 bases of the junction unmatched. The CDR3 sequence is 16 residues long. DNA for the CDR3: TGTGCCAGTAGTATTGGGGACAGGGGACTCCTCTATGGCTACACCTTC. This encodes CASSIGDRGLLYGYTF.

DNA of the CDR3: TGTGCCAGCAGCGCCCCGACTAGCACGGTCCAGTACTTC. Protein product: CASSAPTSTVQYF. V and J are TRBV9 and TRBJ2-5; TRBD2 matches 7 bases. There are 13 residues in the CDR3. Germline CDR1 reads SGDLS; CDR2 reads YYNGEE. The J segment lost 10 bases and the V segment lost 3 bases, leaving 9 bases of the junction unmatched.

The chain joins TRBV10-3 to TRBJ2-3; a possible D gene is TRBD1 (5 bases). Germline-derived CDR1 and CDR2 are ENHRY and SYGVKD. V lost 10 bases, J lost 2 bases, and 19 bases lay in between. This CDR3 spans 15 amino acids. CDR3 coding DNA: TGTGCCACCGACTTAACTGACAGATTCACAGATACGCAGTATTTT. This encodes CATDLTDRFTDTQYF.

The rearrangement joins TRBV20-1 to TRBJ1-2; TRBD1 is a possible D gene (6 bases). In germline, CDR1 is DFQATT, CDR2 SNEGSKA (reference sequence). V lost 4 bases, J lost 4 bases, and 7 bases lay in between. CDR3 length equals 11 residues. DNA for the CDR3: TGCAGTGCTACGGACAGCTATGGCTACACCTTC. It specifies CSATDSYGYTF.

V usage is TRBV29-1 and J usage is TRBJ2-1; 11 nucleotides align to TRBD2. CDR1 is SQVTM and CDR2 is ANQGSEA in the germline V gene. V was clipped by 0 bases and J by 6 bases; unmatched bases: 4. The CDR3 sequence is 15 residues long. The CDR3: CSVEERSGRVNEQFF. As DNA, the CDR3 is TGCAGCGTTGAAGAGCGTAGCGGGAGGGTCAATGAGCAGTTCTTC.